The T cell receptor beta chain described here comes from a study of OX40 agonist ivuxolimab in advanced cancers. TCRdb keeps only in-frame clones here, not all; method: immunoSEQ multiplex PCR. Here the sample spans about 80,000 clones, around 85% being singletons. CDR1 MRHNA and CDR2 SNTAGT come from the germline V gene. This CDR3 is built from 16 residues. Trimming pared 0 bases from V and 2 bases from J, leaving 11 bases between. Sequencing used CD4+ or CD8+ T cells sorted from blood, obtained in a trial of the OX40 agonist ivuxolimab. This TCR was recovered from an adult with an advanced solid tumor such as melanoma, head and neck, liver or kidney cancer. The rearrangement links TRBV6-4 to TRBJ2-1; TRBD1 might be the D (5 bases). CDR3 protein: CASSDSGRAAYNEQFF. DNA for the CDR3: TGTGCCAGCAGTGACTCAGGCAGGGCGGCCTACAATGAGCAGTTCTTC.